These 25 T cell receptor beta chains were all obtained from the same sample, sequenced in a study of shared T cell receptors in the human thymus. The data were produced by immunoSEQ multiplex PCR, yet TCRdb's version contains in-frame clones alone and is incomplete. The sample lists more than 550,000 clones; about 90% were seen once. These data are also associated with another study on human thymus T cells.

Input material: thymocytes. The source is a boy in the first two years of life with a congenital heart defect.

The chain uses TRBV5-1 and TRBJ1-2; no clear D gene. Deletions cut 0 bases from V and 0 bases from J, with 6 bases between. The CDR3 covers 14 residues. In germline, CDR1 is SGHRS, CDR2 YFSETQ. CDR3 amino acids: CASSLVPANYGYTF. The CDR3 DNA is TGCGCCAGCAGCTTGGTTCCGGCTAACTATGGCTACACCTTC.

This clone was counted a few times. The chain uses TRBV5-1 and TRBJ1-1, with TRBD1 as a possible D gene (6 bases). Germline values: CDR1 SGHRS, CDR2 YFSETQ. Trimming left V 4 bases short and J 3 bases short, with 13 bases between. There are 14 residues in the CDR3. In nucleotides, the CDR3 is TGCGCCAGCAGCGGGGGACATGGGGACACTGAAGCTTTCTTT. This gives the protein CASSGGHGDTEAFF.

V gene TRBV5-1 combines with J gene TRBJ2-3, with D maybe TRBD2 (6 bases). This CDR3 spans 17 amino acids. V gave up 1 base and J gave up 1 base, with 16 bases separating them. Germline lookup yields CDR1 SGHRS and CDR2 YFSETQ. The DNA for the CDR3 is TGCGCCAGCAGCTTGTTCGGCCTGGCGGGGCGCACAGATACGCAGTATTTT. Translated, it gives CASSLFGLAGRTDTQYF.

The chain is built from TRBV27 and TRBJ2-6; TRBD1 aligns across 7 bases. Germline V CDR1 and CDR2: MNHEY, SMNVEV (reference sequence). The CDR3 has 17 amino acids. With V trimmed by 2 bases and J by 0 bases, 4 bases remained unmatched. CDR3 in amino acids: CASSLGTDYSGANVLTF. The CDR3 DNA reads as TGTGCCAGCAGTTTAGGGACAGACTACTCTGGGGCCAACGTCCTGACTTTC.

CDR3 amino acids: CASPRQGGSADTQYF. In DNA, the CDR3 is TGTGCCAGTCCCCGACAGGGCGGGTCGGCAGATACGCAGTATTTT. The rearrangement joins TRBV2 to TRBJ2-3; 7 positions agree with TRBD1. Germline V gene sequence: CDR1 SNHLY, CDR2 FYNNEI. The CDR3 extends over 15 amino acids. The V and J ends lost 9 bases and 4 bases, in that order; junction bases with no gene match: 13. The full variable domain, with the rest looked up from reference TRBV2 and TRBJ2-3, is EPEVTQTPSHQVTQMGQEVILRCVPISNHLYFYWYRQILGQKVEFLVSFYNNEISEKSEIFDDQFSVERPDGSNFTLKIRSTKLEDSAMYFCASPRQGGSADTQYFGPGTRLTVL.

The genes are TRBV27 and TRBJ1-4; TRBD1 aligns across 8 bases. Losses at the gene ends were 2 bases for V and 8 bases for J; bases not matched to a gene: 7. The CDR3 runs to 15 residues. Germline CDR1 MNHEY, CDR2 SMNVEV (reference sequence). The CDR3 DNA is TGTGCCAGCAGTTTAAGCGACAGGGGTGAGGAAAAACTGTTTTTT. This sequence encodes CASSLSDRGEEKLFF. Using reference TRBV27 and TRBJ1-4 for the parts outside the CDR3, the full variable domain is EAQVTQNPRYLITVTGKKLTVTCSQNMNHEYMSWYRQDPGLGLRQIYYSMNVEVTDKGDVPEGYKVSRKEKRNFPLILESPSPNQTSLYFCASSLSDRGEEKLFFGSGTQLSVL.

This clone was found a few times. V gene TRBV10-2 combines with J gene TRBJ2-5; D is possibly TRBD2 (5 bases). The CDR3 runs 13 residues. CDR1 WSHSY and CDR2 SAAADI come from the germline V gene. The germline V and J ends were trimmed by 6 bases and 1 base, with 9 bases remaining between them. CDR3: CASREAAQETQYF. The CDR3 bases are TGCGCCAGCAGGGAAGCGGCCCAAGAGACCCAGTACTTC.

The CDR3 reads CAWSSGTGGFSYEQYF. DNA of the CDR3: TGTGCCTGGAGTTCCGGGACAGGGGGATTCTCCTACGAGCAGTACTTC. This chain connects TRBV30 to TRBJ2-7, with 11 positions matching TRBD1. The CDR3 spans 16 residues. The germline V gene has CDR1 GTSNPN and CDR2 SVGIG (reference sequence). J lost 0 bases, V lost 2 bases, and 6 bases had no gene match.

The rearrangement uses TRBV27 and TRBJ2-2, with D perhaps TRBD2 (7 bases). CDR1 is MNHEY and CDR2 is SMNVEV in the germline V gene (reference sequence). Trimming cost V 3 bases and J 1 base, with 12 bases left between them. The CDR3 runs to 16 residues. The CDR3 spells CASSLWGGRNTGELFF. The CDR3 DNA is TGTGCCAGCAGTTTGTGGGGGGGGCGGAACACCGGGGAGCTGTTTTTT.

CDR3 in amino acids: CASSLGQGRANTEAFF. CDR3 coding DNA: TGTGCCAGCAGCTTAGGCCAGGGCCGGGCGAACACTGAAGCTTTCTTT. The genes are TRBV7-6 and TRBJ1-1; possible D gene TRBD1, 5 bases. The CDR3 runs 16 residues. Per germline, CDR1 SGHVS and CDR2 FNYEAQ. V lost 1 base to trimming and J lost 1 base, with 13 bases between them. The variable domain in full, completed from reference TRBV7-6 and TRBJ1-1, reads GAGVSQSPRYKVTKRGQDVALRCDPISGHVSLYWYRQALGQGPEFLTYFNYEAQQDKSGLPNDRFSAERPEGSISTLTIQRTEQRDSAMYRCASSLGQGRANTEAFFGQGTRLTVV.

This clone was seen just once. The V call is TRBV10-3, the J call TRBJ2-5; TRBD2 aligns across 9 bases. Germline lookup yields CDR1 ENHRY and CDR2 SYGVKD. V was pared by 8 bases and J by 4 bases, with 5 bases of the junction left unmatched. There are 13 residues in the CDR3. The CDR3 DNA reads TGTGCCATCCGAGCGGGGGGACGAGAGACCCAGTACTTC. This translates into CAIRAGGRETQYF.

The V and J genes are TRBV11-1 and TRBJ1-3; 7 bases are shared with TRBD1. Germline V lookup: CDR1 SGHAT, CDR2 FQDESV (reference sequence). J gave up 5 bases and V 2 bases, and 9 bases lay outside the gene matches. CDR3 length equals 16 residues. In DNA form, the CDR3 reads TGTGCCAGCAGCTTAAACTCTTCGGGACAGAGAAACACCATATATTTT. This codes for CASSLNSSGQRNTIYF.

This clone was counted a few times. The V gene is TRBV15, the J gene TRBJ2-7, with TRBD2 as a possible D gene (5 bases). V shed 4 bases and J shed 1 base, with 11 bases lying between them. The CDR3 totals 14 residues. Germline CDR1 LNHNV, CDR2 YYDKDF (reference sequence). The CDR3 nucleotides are TGTGCCACCAGCACCGAGGGCGGATCCTACGAGCAGTACTTC. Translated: CATSTEGGSYEQYF.

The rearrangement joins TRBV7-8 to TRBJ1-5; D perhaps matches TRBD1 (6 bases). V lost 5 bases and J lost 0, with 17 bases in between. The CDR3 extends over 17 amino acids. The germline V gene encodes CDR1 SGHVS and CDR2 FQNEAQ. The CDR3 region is CASSKGQWGYSNQPQHF. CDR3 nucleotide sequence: TGTGCCAGCAGCAAAGGACAGTGGGGATATAGCAATCAGCCCCAGCATTTT.

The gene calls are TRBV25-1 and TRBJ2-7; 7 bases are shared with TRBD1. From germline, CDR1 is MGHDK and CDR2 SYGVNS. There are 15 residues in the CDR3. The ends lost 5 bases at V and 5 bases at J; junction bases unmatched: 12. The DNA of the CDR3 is TGTGCCAGCAGTAGATCGACAGGGTTTGCCAACGAGCAGTACTTC. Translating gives CASSRSTGFANEQYF.

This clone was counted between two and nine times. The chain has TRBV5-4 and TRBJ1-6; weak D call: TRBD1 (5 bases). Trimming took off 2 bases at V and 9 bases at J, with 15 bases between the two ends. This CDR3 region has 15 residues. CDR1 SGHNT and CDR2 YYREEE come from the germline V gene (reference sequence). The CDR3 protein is CASSFLGVGSSPLHF. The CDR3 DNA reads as TGTGCCAGCAGCTTTTTAGGGGTCGGTTCTTCACCCCTCCACTTT.

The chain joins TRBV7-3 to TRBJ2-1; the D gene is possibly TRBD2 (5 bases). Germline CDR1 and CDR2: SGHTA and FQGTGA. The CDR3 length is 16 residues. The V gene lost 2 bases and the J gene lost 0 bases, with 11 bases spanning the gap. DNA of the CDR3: TGTGCCAGCAGCTTAGGTGAGGGAAGCTCCTACAATGAGCAGTTCTTC. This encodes CASSLGEGSSYNEQFF.

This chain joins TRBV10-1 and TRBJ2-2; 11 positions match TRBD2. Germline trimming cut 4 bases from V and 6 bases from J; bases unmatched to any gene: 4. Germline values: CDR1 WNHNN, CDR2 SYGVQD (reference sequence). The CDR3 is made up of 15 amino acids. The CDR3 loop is CASSGTSGSPGELFF. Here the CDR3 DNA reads TGCGCCAGCAGTGGAACTAGCGGGAGCCCCGGGGAGCTGTTTTTT.

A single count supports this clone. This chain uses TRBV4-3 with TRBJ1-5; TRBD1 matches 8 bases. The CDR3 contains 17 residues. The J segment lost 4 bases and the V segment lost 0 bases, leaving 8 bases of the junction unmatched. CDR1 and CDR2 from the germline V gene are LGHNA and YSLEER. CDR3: CASSQDPSQGANQPQHF. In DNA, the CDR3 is TGCGCCAGCAGCCAAGATCCAAGCCAGGGGGCAAATCAGCCCCAGCATTTT.

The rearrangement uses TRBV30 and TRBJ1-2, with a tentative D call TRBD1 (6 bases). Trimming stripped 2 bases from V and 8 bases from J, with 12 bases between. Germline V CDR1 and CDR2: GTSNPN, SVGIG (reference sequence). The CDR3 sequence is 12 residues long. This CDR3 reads CAWSPPGVGYTF. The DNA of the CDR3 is TGTGCCTGGAGTCCTCCAGGGGTCGGCTACACCTTC.

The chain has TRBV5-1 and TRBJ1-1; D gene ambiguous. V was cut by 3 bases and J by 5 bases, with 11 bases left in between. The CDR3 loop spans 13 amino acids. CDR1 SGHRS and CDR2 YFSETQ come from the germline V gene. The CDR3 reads CASSWNSSTEAFF. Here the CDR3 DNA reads TGCGCCAGCAGCTGGAACAGTAGTACTGAAGCTTTCTTT.

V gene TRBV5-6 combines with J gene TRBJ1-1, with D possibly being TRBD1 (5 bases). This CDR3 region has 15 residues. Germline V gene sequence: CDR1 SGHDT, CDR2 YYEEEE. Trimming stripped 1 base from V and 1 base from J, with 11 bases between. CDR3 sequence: CASSLRAGPNTEAFF. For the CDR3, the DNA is TGTGCCAGCAGCTTGCGTGCAGGGCCGAACACTGAAGCTTTCTTT.

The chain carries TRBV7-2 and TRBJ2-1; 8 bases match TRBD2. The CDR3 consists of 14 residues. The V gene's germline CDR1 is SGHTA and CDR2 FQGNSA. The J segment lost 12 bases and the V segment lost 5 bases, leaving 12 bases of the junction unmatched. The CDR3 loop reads CASSQDLAGRGQFF. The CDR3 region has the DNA TGTGCCAGCAGCCAAGACCTAGCGGGCCGCGGGCAGTTCTTC.

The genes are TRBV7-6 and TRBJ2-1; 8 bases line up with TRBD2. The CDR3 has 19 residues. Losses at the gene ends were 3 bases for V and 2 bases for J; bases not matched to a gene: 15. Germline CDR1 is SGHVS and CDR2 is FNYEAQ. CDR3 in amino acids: CASSLGRGRLAGPYNEQFF. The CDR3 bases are TGTGCCAGCAGCTTGGGTAGGGGGAGGCTAGCGGGCCCCTACAATGAGCAGTTCTTC.

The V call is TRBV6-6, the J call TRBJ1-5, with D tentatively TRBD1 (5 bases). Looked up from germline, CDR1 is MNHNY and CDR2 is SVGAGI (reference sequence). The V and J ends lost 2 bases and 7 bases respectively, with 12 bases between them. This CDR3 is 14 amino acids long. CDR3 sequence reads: CASSYRGGGQPQHF. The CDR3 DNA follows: TGTGCCAGCAGTTACAGGGGAGGAGGCCAGCCCCAGCATTTT.